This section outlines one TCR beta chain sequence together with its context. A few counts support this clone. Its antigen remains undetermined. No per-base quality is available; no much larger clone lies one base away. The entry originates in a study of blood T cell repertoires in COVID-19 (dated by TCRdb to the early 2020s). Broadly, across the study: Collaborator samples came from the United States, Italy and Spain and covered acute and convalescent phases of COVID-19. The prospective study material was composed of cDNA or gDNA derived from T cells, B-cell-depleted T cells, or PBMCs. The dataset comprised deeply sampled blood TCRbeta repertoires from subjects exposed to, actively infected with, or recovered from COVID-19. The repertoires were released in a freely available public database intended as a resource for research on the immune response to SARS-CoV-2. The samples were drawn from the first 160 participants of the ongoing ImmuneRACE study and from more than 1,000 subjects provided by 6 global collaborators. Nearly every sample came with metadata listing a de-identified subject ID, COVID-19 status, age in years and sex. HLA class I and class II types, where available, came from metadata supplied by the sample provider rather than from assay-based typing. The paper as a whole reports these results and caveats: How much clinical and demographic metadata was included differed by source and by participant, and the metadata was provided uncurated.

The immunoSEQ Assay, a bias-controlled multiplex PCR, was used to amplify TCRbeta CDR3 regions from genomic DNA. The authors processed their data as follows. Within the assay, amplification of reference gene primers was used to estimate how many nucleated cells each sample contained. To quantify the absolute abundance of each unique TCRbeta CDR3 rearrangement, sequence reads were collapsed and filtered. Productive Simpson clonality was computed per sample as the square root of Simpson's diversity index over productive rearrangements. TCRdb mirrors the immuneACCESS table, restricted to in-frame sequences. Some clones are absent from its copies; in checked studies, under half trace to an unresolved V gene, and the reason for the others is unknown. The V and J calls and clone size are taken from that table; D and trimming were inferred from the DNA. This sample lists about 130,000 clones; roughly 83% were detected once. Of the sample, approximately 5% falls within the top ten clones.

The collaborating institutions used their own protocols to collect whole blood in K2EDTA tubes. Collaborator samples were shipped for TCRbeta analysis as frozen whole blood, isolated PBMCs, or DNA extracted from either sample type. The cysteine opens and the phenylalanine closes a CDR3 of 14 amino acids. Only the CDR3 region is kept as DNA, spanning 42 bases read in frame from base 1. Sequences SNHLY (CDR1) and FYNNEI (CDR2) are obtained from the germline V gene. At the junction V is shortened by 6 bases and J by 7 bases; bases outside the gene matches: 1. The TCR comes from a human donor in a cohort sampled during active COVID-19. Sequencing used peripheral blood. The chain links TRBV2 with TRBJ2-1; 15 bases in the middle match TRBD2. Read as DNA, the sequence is TGTGCCAGCAGGGGACTAGCGGGAGGAAATGAGCAGTTCTTC. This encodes CASRGLAGGNEQFF.